The present entry profiles one T cell receptor beta chain with its context. Its antigen is currently unknown. The data are from a study of cytomegalovirus exposure and HLA in healthy donors. General study results and limits: In a later analysis, HLA-C alleles had the fewest associated TCRs, DRB1 alleles the most. TRBV6-2, TRBV6-3 and some other V segments were unresolvable in 87-base-pair reads.

The CDR3 covers 14 residues. J gave up 6 bases and V 2 bases, and 2 bases lay outside the gene matches. CDR1 and CDR2 from the germline V gene are MDHEN and SYDVKM. The study ran its PCR with 60 Vbeta and 13 Jbeta primers. Clones were read by immunoSEQ multiplex PCR, and TCRdb kept only the in-frame ones, dropping some. Among 85,000 to 110,000 clones listed, approximately 79% were seen once. Sequenced input: PBMCs. The clonotype comes from a man aged 45-60 years in good health and CMV-seropositive. V and J are TRBV28 and TRBJ1-4; TRBD1 matches at 8 bases. DNA of the CDR3: TGTGCCAGCAGTTTACCGACAGGGGATGAAAAACTGTTTTTT. Translated, it gives CASSLPTGDEKLFF.